The subject of this entry is one T cell receptor (beta chain). The target antigen is unknown. TCRdb analysed the 5' RACE reads with MiXCR anew, one entry per CDR3 protein. The sample records just under 95,000 distinct CDR3 sequences, roughly 10% being singletons. The data are from a study of CD8 T cells in ankylosing spondylitis. Germline CDR1 is SGHRS and CDR2 is YFSETQ. The length of the CDR3 is 15 residues. V shed 3 bases, J shed 3 bases, and the junction held 6 bases outside the gene matches. Study observations and caveats: Peripheral blood held disease-linked clones only at relatively low frequency, and these were CD8+. Matched synovial fluid from ankylosing spondylitis patients was reported to be enriched for disease-linked clones. Made up of about eight highly homologous variants, a TCR beta motif appeared characteristic of ankylosing spondylitis blood.

This rearrangement joins TRBV5-1 to TRBJ2-7, with TRBD1 identical over 10 bases. Material for sequencing was blood, either unsorted or a sorted T cell fraction (not recorded which). The receptor comes from a male donor with ankylosing spondylitis or in good health (not recorded which). In DNA form, the CDR3 reads TGCGCCAGCAGCTCGGGACAGGGGATCGACTACGAGCAGTACTTC. Translated: CASSSGQGIDYEQYF.